A selection of T cell receptor beta chains follows, all from one sample in a study of blood T cell repertoires in COVID-19. The method was immunoSEQ multiplex PCR; TCRdb's version includes in-frame clones alone and lacks a portion of them. This table holds fewer than 120,000 clones, roughly 79% found once. Sample: peripheral blood. The receptors shown here come from a woman aged 80 or over with active or convalescent COVID-19. The CDR3 runs from the conserved cysteine through the conserved F or W.

V	length	J	CDR3
TRBV19	15	TRBJ1-2	CASRSPGTSNYGYTF
TRBV4-2	18	TRBJ1-6	CASSQDLAGTDNNSPLHF
TRBV7-9	15	TRBJ2-5	CASSVPGGEGETQYF
TRBV2	12	TRBJ1-2	CASGWDIDGYTF
TRBV28	15	TRBJ1-1	CASSVRGSLNTEAFF
TRBV4-2	14	TRBJ2-1	CASSGSWKYNEQFF
TRBV13	15	TRBJ1-2	CASSLDYRVSDGYTF
TRBV29-1	16	TRBJ1-3	CSVEDLGQNSGNTIYF
TRBV27	16	TRBJ1-1	CASSSFGGNAGTEAFF
TRBV27	16	TRBJ2-7	CASSLSIGDRGYEQYF
TRBV2	15	TRBJ1-1	CASRARGHPNTEAFF
TRBV18	13	TRBJ2-1	CASSPLLGNEQFF
TRBV18	15	TRBJ2-1	CASSPNEGTYNEQFF
TRBV6-4	13	TRBJ1-1	CASSATWNTEAFF
TRBV7-3	14	TRBJ2-5	CASSPSGSGETQYF
TRBV18	18	TRBJ2-1	CASSPPKGTRDLAGEQFF
TRBV5-3	11	TRBJ2-1	CARSYKRRQFF
TRBV6-6	12	TRBJ1-2	CASRRHDDGYTF
TRBV4-3	16	TRBJ1-4	CASSQDSNSWNEKLFF
TRBV7-2	13	TRBJ2-1	CASSLVGRNEQFF
TRBV7-9	17	TRBJ2-7	CASSQPPLGRGGSEQYF
TRBV28	14	TRBJ1-6	CASSLFPGTGSDHF